The rows below give T cell receptor beta chains drawn from one sample of a study of shared clonotypes between healthy human individuals. Generated by immunoSEQ multiplex PCR, the TCRdb table keeps only in-frame clones and is missing some. The data show a few hundred thousand clones, around 97% seen once. Sequenced: naive CD4+ T cells sorted from blood. These receptor sequences come from a woman in her thirties in good health. The CDR3 runs from the conserved cysteine through the conserved F or W. D genes are given only for firm matches. Clone size is shown for a subset of rows, as once, few, many or a class of expanded clone.

.	TRBJ2-2	TRBV10-3	.	TGTGCCATCAGAAGAGGGCTAGATGGCGGGGAGCTGTTTTTT	CAIRRGLDGGELFF
.	TRBJ2-3	TRBV6-1	.	TGTGCCAGCAGAGACAGGGGAGGGTCCGCAGATACGCAGTATTTT	CASRDRGGSADTQYF
.	TRBJ2-3	TRBV19	.	TGTGCCAGCCGACAGGAAAGCACAGATACGCAGTATTTT	CASRQESTDTQYF
.	TRBJ2-1	TRBV19	.	TGTGCCAGTAGTCCCCCCGGGGCACTGGGGGGCAATGAGCAGTTCTTC	CASSPPGALGGNEQFF
TRBD1	TRBJ1-4	TRBV4-1	once	TGCGCCAGCAGCCCCGGGGCCGGGACAGGGGACGAAAAACTGTTTTTT	CASSPGAGTGDEKLFF
TRBD1	TRBJ1-1	TRBV27	.	TGTGCCAGCAGTTTAGGCAGGGGGTACACTGAAGCTTTCTTT	CASSLGRGYTEAFF
.	TRBJ2-5	TRBV28	.	TGTGCCAGCAGTTTGTTTGCGGGAAAGCTGGAGACCCAGTACTTC	CASSLFAGKLETQYF
.	TRBJ2-4	TRBV29-1	once	TGCAGCGTTGAAGGGGTAGGGTACCTAGCCAAAAACATTCAGTACTTC	CSVEGVGYLAKNIQYF
.	TRBJ2-7	TRBV28	.	TGTGCCACCCGCTCCTACGAGCAGTACTTC	CATRSYEQYF
.	TRBJ2-7	TRBV6-4	.	TGTGCCAGCAGTGATCTCAAGCGGGTGTCCTACGAGCAGTACTTC	CASSDLKRVSYEQYF
.	TRBJ1-5	TRBV6-1	.	TGTGCCAGCAGTCGGGGGGGCGGCAATCAGCCCCAGCATTTT	CASSRGGGNQPQHF
TRBD1	TRBJ2-6	TRBV5-1	.	TGCGCCAGCAGGCAGGGGGCTACTGGGGCCAACGTCCTGACTTTC	CASRQGATGANVLTF
.	TRBJ2-5	TRBV7-2	.	TGTGCCAGCAGCTTATTAGGTAGCGGAAATTACAAGACCCAGTACTTC	CASSLLGSGNYKTQYF
.	TRBJ2-7	TRBV29-1	.	TGCAGCGGGGGGGACACTTCCTACGAGCAGTACTTC	CSGGDTSYEQYF
.	TRBJ1-3	TRBV6-5	few	TGTGCCAGCACCACGAGGTCTGGAAACACCATATATTTT	CASTTRSGNTIYF
.	TRBJ1-6	TRBV28	.	TGTGCCAGCAGGCTGGGTGGGGCTTCACCCCTCCACTTT	CASRLGGASPLHF
.	TRBJ2-2	TRBV11-2	.	TGTGCCAGCAGTCAGAGCGGCAAACCGAGGGGCACCGGGGAGCTGTTTTTT	CASSQSGKPRGTGELFF
.	TRBJ1-3	TRBV19	.	TGTGCCAGTAGTATCCTACAACTTGGGGCGAACTCTGGAAACACCATATATTTT	CASSILQLGANSGNTIYF
TRBD1	TRBJ1-1	TRBV10-3	.	TGTGCCATCAGGACAGGGGGTCAAGTCGGTTACACTGAAGCTTTCTTT	CAIRTGGQVGYTEAFF
.	TRBJ1-4	TRBV25-1	.	TGTGCCAGCAGTCACCAAAGGGGGGTTCTCAATGAAAAACTGTTTTTT	CASSHQRGVLNEKLFF
.	TRBJ2-5	TRBV5-1	.	TGCGCCAGCAGCTTAGGTCGGTCGCAAGAGACCCAGTACTTC	CASSLGRSQETQYF
TRBD1	TRBJ2-7	TRBV28	.	TGTGCCAGCAGTTCCCAGGGGGCTATCTATATCTACGAGCAGTACTTC	CASSSQGAIYIYEQYF
TRBD2	TRBJ2-3	TRBV7-9	few	TGTGCCAGCAGCCGGACTAGCGGCACAGATACGCAGTATTTT	CASSRTSGTDTQYF
TRBD2	TRBJ2-7	TRBV9	.	TGTGCCAGCAGCGTGAGGCGAGCGGGAGGCCCCTCGCCCGCCTACGAGCAGTACTTC	CASSVRRAGGPSPAYEQYF
TRBD1	TRBJ2-1	TRBV6-6	.	TGTGCCAGCAGTTCCGGACAGGTCAATGAGCAGTTCTTC	CASSSGQVNEQFF
.	TRBJ1-5	TRBV19	.	TGTGCCAGTATTCCCCGGGACCCAATCATTCAGCCCCAGCATTTT	CASIPRDPIIQPQHF
.	TRBJ1-5	TRBV4-1	.	TGCGCCAGCAGCCAAGATCCGGGGGAACGAGGTCAGCCCCAGCATTTT	CASSQDPGERGQPQHF
.	TRBJ2-7	TRBV5-8	.	TGTGCCAGCAGCTTGGAGGCGGCACCATCCTACGAGCAGTACTTC	CASSLEAAPSYEQYF
.	TRBJ1-2	TRBV5-1	.	TGCGCCAGCCGCGCCCGCCAGGGAGCCTATGGCTACACCTTC	CASRARQGAYGYTF
.	TRBJ2-2	TRBV6-4	.	TGTGCCAGCAGTGTGGAGGGGCACACCGGGGAGCTGTTTTTT	CASSVEGHTGELFF
.	TRBJ1-5	TRBV6-5	.	TGTGCCAGCAGTTACTCGGTGCCTGGGGGTCAGCCCCAGCATTTT	CASSYSVPGGQPQHF
TRBD1	TRBJ1-2	TRBV5-5	.	TGTGCCAGCAGCTCCCGGACAGGGGGTTACGATGGCTACACCTTC	CASSSRTGGYDGYTF
.	TRBJ2-3	TRBV7-8	.	TGTGCCAGCAGCTTGGGGCGTCAGCAGATCGCAGATACGCAGTATTTT	CASSLGRQQIADTQYF
.	TRBJ2-3	TRBV2	.	TGTGCCAGCAGCAAATCGACAGATACGCAGTATTTT	CASSKSTDTQYF
TRBD1	TRBJ2-1	TRBV11-2	.	TGTGCCAGCAGCTCCGGGACAGGGGCATACAATGAGCAGTTCTTC	CASSSGTGAYNEQFF
.	TRBJ2-5	TRBV4-1	.	TGCGCCAGCAGCCAACCAGCAAGAACAGGGAAAAAGAAGACCCAGTACTTC	CASSQPARTGKKKTQYF
.	TRBJ2-7	TRBV28	.	TGTGCCAGCACGTCGCGGCCTTACGAGCAGTACTTC	CASTSRPYEQYF
.	TRBJ1-2	TRBV9	few	TGTGCCAGCAGAGATAACTATGGCTACACCTTC	CASRDNYGYTF
TRBD1	TRBJ2-2	TRBV29-1	.	TGCAGCGTCATAACAGGGGGCACCGGGGAGCTGTTTTTT	CSVITGGTGELFF
.	TRBJ1-2	TRBV5-4	.	TGTGCCAGCAGCCAGCCGGAAAGGGATGGCTACACCTTC	CASSQPERDGYTF
TRBD1	TRBJ2-1	TRBV2	.	TGTGCCAGCAAATCGCCAACCGGAGGGACAGGGTGGGATGAGCAGTTCTTC	CASKSPTGGTGWDEQFF
.	TRBJ1-2	TRBV5-1	.	TGCGCCAGCAGGTCAGGCCCGACAGATAACTATGGCTACACCTTC	CASRSGPTDNYGYTF
.	TRBJ2-5	TRBV10-3	once	TGTGCCATCCGGGCAGAAAGTCAAGAGACCCAGTACTTC	CAIRAESQETQYF
TRBD1	TRBJ2-7	TRBV5-1	.	TGCGCCAGCAGCCGCGCCGGGACAGGGGAGTGGAGCTACGAGCAGTACTTC	CASSRAGTGEWSYEQYF
.	TRBJ2-7	TRBV29-1	.	TGCAGCGTTGGAGGGAGCCCCAACTACGAGCAGTACTTC	CSVGGSPNYEQYF
TRBD2	TRBJ2-1	TRBV2	once	TGTGCCAGCATTACTAGCGGGAGCGGTCATGAGCAGTTCTTC	CASITSGSGHEQFF
.	TRBJ1-4	TRBV5-1	.	TGCGCCAGCAGCCCCAATGGAAGGGAAGATGAAAAACTGTTTTTT	CASSPNGREDEKLFF
TRBD1	TRBJ2-1	TRBV6-6	.	TGTGCCAGCAGCCCCCGGGACAGGGAATACAATGAGCAGTTCTTC	CASSPRDREYNEQFF
TRBD1	TRBJ1-3	TRBV11-3	.	TGTGCCAGCAGCTTGGACAGGGACGGGAACACCATATATTTT	CASSLDRDGNTIYF
.	TRBJ1-5	TRBV4-1	.	TGCGCCAGCAGCCAAGAATTCTTCGGGCGGGTAGATCAGCCCCAGCATTTT	CASSQEFFGRVDQPQHF
TRBD2	TRBJ2-2	TRBV5-1	.	TGCGCCAGCAGCCTTAAGGGACTAAACGCGAACACCGGGGAGCTGTTTTTT	CASSLKGLNANTGELFF
TRBD1	TRBJ2-5	TRBV5-6	.	TGTGCCAGCAGCTTGGACAGGGGAGTTGTGCAAGAGACCCAGTACTTC	CASSLDRGVVQETQYF